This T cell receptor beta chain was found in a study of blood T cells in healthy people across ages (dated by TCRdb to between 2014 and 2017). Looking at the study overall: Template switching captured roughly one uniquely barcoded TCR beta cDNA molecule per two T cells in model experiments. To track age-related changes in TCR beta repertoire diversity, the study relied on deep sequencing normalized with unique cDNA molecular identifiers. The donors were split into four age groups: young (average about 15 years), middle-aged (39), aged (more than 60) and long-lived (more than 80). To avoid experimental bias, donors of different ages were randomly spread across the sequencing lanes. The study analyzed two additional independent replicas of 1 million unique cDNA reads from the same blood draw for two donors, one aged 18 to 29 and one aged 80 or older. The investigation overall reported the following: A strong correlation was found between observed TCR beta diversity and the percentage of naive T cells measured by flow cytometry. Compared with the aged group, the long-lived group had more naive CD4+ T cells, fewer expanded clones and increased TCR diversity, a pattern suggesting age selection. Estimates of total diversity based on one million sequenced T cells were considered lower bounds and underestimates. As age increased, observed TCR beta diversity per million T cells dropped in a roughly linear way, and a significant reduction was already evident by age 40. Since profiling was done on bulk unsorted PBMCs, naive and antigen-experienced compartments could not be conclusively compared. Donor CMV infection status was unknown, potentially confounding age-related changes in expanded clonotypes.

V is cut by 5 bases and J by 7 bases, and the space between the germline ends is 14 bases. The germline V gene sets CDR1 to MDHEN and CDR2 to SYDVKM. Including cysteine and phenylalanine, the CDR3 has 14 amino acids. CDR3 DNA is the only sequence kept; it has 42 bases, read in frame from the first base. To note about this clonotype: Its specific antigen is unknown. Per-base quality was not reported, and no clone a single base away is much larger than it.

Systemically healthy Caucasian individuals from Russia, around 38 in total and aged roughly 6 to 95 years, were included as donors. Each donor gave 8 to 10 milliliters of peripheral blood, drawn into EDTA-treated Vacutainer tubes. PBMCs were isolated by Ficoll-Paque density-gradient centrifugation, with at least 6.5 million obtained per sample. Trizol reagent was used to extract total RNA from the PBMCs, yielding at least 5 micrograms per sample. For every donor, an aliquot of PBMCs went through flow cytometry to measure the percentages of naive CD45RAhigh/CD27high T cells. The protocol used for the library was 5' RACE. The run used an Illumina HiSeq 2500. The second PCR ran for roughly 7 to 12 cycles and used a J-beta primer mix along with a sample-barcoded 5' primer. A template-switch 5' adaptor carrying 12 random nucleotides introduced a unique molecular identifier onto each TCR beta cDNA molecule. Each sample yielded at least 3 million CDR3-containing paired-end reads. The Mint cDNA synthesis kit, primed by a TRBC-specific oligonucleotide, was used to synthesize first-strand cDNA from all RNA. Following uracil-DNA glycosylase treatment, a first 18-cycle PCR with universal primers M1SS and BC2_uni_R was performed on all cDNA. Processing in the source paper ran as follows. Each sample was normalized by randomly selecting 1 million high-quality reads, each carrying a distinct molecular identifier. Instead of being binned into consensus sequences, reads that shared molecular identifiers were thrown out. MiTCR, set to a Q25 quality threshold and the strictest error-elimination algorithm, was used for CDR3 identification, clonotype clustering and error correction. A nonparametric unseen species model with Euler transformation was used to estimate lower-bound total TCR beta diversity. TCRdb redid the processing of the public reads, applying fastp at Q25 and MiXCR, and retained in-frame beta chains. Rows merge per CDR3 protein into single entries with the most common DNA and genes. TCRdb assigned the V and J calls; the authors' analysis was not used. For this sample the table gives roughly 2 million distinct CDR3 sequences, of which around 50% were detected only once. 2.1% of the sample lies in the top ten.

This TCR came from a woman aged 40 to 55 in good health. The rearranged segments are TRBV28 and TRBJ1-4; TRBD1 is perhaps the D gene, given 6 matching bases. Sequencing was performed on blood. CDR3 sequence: CASSVGGRGEKLFF. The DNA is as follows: TGTGCCAGCAGTGTGGGGGGGCGCGGTGAAAAACTGTTTTTT. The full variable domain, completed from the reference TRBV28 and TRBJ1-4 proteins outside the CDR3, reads DVKVTQSSRYLVKRTGEKVFLECVQDMDHENMFWYRQDPGLGLRLIYFSYDVKMKEKGDIPEGYSVSREKKERFSLILESASTNQTSMYLCASSVGGRGEKLFFGSGTQLSVL.